This entry concerns a single T cell receptor beta chain. Its antigen is as yet unknown. A read error may produce the germline difference seen at one junction end. This sample was taken from a study of cytomegalovirus exposure and HLA in healthy donors. Study findings and constraints: The study designated roughly 150 TCR beta chains cytomegalovirus-associated.

The PCR had 60 Vbeta and 13 Jbeta primers. Profiled with immunoSEQ multiplex PCR; TCRdb holds only in-frame clones, not every one. The table includes about 170,000 clones, around 82% detected once. Germline CDR1 is MGHRA and CDR2 is YSYEKL. This CDR3 has 15 residues. The sequence was collected from a boy under 10 years old in good health and CMV-seronegative. The sequenced material came from PBMCs. The V and J genes are TRBV4-1 and TRBJ1-2, with D perhaps TRBD1 (6 bases). The CDR3, as DNA: TGCGCCAGCAGCCAAGTCGAGGGGGGGAACTATGTCTACACCTTC. It is translated as CASSQVEGGNYVYTF.